Described below is a single T cell receptor (beta chain) sequence and its context. Treatment indicated: about 20 received Ad26.COV2.S at low or high dose, single or two shots; several received placebo; per-sample allocation not given. The samples were gathered on day 63 after the first injection of vaccine or placebo. The source of the sample is a study of Ad26.COV2.S vaccination and SARS-CoV-2 variants. Study information: Each vaccinee took Ad26.COV2.S intramuscularly, once or twice 56 days apart.

Trimming stripped 7 bases from V and 2 bases from J, with 12 bases between. CDR1 is SNHLY, CDR2 FYNNEI, per germline. The length of the CDR3 is 13 residues. The protocol was immunoSEQ multiplex PCR, while the TCRdb copy is restricted to in-frame clones and leaves out a portion. The profile covers about 350,000 clones, with 75% to 90% appearing a single time and approximately 11% taken by the ten largest. This sequence joins TRBV2 and TRBJ2-7; TRBD1 is a possible D gene (6 bases). This sample comprised peripheral blood, obtained in a trial of Ad26.COV2.S vaccine versus placebo. This TCR was recovered from a person aged 18-60 years who received the Ad26.COV2.S COVID-19 vaccine or a placebo. The CDR3 loop is CASTGTNTYEQYF. The CDR3 coding sequence is TGTGCCAGCACCGGGACAAATACCTACGAGCAGTACTTC.